This T cell receptor (beta chain) was obtained from a study of blood T cells in healthy people across ages. Study-level information: With template switching, about one barcoded beta molecule was captured per two T cells.

Germline CDR1 SQVTM, CDR2 ANQGSEA. The CDR3 totals 12 residues. The V end lost 6 bases, the J end lost 3 bases, and 10 bases lay between the germline ends. Per sample, no less than 5.5 micrograms of total RNA were extracted. In the case of this clonotype: A single base separates this from a much larger clone, so it may be a read error.

Alongside a J-beta primer mix, a sample-barcoded 5' primer served in a second PCR lasting roughly 6 to 12 cycles. From the 5' RACE reads, TCRdb called clonotypes with MiXCR, one entry per CDR3 protein. This table holds 700,000 to 950,000 distinct CDR3 sequences, approximately 39% found once. The clonotype originates from a woman aged 55 to 70 in good health. Sequencing used blood. The chain uses TRBV29-1 and TRBJ2-3, with D unclear. CDR3 residues: CSVQVGTDTQYF. The CDR3 nucleotides are TGCAGCGTCCAGGTAGGGACAGATACGCAGTATTTT.